The next 9 T cell receptor beta chains were all read from a single sample in a study of blood T cell repertoires in COVID-19. TCRdb's copy holds only in-frame clones and misses some; the assay was immunoSEQ multiplex PCR. The table includes roughly 100,000 clones, more than 80% detected once. Specimen: peripheral blood. The receptors come from a woman aged 55-70 years with acute or convalescent COVID-19.

In regard to this clone: The same CDR3 arises from other DNA sequences in this sample as well. The chain joins TRBV6-5 to TRBJ2-7; D possibly corresponds to TRBD2 (6 bases). The CDR3 is made up of 16 amino acids. V gave up 0 bases and J gave up 1 base, with 13 bases separating them. CDR1 MNHEY and CDR2 SVGAGI come from the germline V gene. The CDR3: CASSYSGTGVSYEQYF. The CDR3 DNA sequence: TGTGCCAGCAGTTACTCGGGCACGGGGGTTTCCTACGAGCAGTACTTC.

The chain couples TRBV27 to TRBJ2-3; D is possibly TRBD2 (6 bases). V lost 4 bases and J lost 6, with 14 bases in between. CDR3 length: 14 residues. Germline values: CDR1 MNHEY, CDR2 SMNVEV (reference sequence). The CDR3 nucleotides read TGTGCCAGCAGTTCTGGACTACCTTCCGATACGCAGTATTTT. It codes for CASSSGLPSDTQYF.

The chain is built from TRBV3-1 (or the pseudogene TRBV3-2) and TRBJ2-1; 11 bases map to TRBD2. Germline CDR1 is LGHDT and CDR2 is YNNKEL (reference sequence). The CDR3 runs 19 residues. V lost 4 bases, J lost 3 bases, and 14 bases stayed unmatched. CDR3 nucleotide sequence: TGTGCCAGCAGCCCAACCAAGGTATTACTAGCGGGAGTCTACAATGAGCAGTTCTTC. Translating it yields CASSPTKVLLAGVYNEQFF.

The rearrangement joins TRBV19 to TRBJ1-1; a weak D match, TRBD1 (6 bases). The CDR3 runs 14 residues. In germline, CDR1 is LNHDA, CDR2 SQIVND (reference sequence). The ends were cut back, 6 bases at V and 0 bases at J, with 11 bases in the middle. The CDR3 DNA is TGTGCCAGTAGACAGGGTTTTCTGAACACTGAAGCTTTCTTT. Translation gives CASRQGFLNTEAFF.

This rearrangement joins TRBV7-3 to TRBJ1-1; D not certain. Germline CDR1 SGHTA, CDR2 FQGTGA. The germline V and J ends were trimmed by 5 bases and 0 bases, with 7 bases remaining between them. The CDR3 covers 13 residues. This CDR3 is CASSQRMNTEAFF. In nucleotides, the CDR3 is TGTGCCAGCAGCCAGCGTATGAACACTGAAGCTTTCTTT.

The rearrangement links TRBV5-5 to TRBJ2-2; weak D call: TRBD1 (5 bases). The CDR3 totals 16 residues. The ends were cut back, 1 base at V and 3 bases at J, with 13 bases in the middle. From germline, CDR1 is SGHKS and CDR2 YYEKEE (reference sequence). CDR3 nucleotides: TGTGCCAGCAGCTTGATCACAGGATCCGACACCGGGGAGCTGTTTTTT. It is translated as CASSLITGSDTGELFF.

The chain carries TRBV3-1 (or the pseudogene TRBV3-2) and TRBJ2-3; 8 nucleotides line up with TRBD2. The CDR3 length is 16 residues. With 0 bases clipped from V and 6 bases from J, the junction kept 8 bases outside the gene matches. Looked up from germline, CDR1 is LGHDT and CDR2 is YNNKEL (reference sequence). The DNA of the CDR3 is TGTGCCAGCAGCCAAGATATAGTAGCGGGAAGGGATACGCAGTATTTT. This gives the protein CASSQDIVAGRDTQYF.

The chain carries TRBV5-1 and TRBJ2-5, with 11 bases fitting TRBD2. The CDR3 sequence is 16 residues long. V lost 4 bases, J lost 4 bases, and 9 bases stayed unmatched. Germline assignment: CDR1 SGHRS and CDR2 YFSETQ. CDR3 nucleotide sequence: TGCGCCAGCAGCGCTCGTAGCGGGAGGGAAGGAGAGACCCAGTACTTC. Its protein is CASSARSGREGETQYF.

This chain connects TRBV11-2 to TRBJ2-7; TRBD2 is a possible D gene (6 bases). This CDR3 has 14 residues. V shed 5 bases and J shed 3 bases, with 14 bases lying between them. Germline V gene sequence: CDR1 SGHAT, CDR2 FQNNGV. CDR3 in DNA: TGTGCCAGCAGCGCCAGACTAGGTAACTACGAGCAGTACTTC. Translating gives CASSARLGNYEQYF. Full variable domain (missing parts from reference TRBV11-2 and TRBJ2-7): EAGVAQSPRYKIIEKRQSVAFWCNPISGHATLYWYQQILGQGPKLLIQFQNNGVVDDSQLPKDRFSAERLKGVDSTLKIQPAKLEDSAVYLCASSARLGNYEQYFGPGTRLTVT.